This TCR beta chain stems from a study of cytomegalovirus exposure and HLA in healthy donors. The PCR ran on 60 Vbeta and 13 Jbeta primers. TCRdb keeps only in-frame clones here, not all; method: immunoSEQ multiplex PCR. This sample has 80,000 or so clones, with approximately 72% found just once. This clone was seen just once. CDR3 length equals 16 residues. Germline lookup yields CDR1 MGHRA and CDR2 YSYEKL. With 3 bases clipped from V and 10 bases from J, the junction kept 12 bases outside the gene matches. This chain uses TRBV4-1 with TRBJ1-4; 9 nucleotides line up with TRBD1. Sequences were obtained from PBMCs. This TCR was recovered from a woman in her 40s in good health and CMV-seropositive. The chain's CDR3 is CASSHPIRDREGKLFF. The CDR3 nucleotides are TGCGCCAGCAGCCATCCCATTAGGGACAGGGAGGGAAAACTGTTTTTT.